This entry lists 25 T cell receptor beta chains sequenced from one sample in a study of cytomegalovirus exposure and HLA in healthy donors. PCR involved 60 Vbeta and 13 Jbeta primers. TCRdb keeps only in-frame clones here, not all; method: immunoSEQ multiplex PCR. The sample has around 100,000 clones; approximately 70% are singletons. The sample consisted of PBMCs. The source of these receptors is a woman under 30 in good health and CMV-seropositive.

The J gene is TRBJ2-7, the V gene TRBV5-6, with 8 bases that match TRBD1. V was pared by 2 bases and J by 3 bases, with 4 bases of the junction left unmatched. CDR1 and CDR2 from the germline V gene are SGHDT and YYEEEE. The CDR3 is made up of 14 amino acids. CDR3 nucleotide sequence: TGTGCCAGCAGCTTATTACAGGGGGGCTACGAGCAGTACTTC. Protein sequence: CASSLLQGGYEQYF. The entire variable domain, with the rest obtained from reference TRBV5-6 and TRBJ2-7, is as follows: DAGVTQSPTHLIKTRGQQVTLRCSPKSGHDTVSWYQQALGQGPQFIFQYYEEEERQRGNFPDRFSGHQFPNYSSELNVNALLLGDSALYLCASSLLQGGYEQYFGPGTRLTVT.

The table lists this clone with a count of one. J is TRBJ1-2 and V is TRBV20-1, with D perhaps matching TRBD1 (6 bases). The CDR3 totals 11 residues. V was clipped by 6 bases and J by 8 bases, with 13 bases between them. Germline assignment: CDR1 DFQATT and CDR2 SNEGSKA (reference sequence). The CDR3 sequence: CSAGQWDGYTF. CDR3 bases: TGCAGTGCAGGACAGTGGGACGGCTACACCTTC.

Here the CDR3 DNA reads TGTGCCAGCAGTGTTGGGGACACCTATCAGCCCCAGCATTTT. Translating it yields CASSVGDTYQPQHF. The chain links TRBV6-5 to TRBJ1-5; the D gene is possibly TRBD1 (6 bases). Looked up from germline, CDR1 is MNHEY and CDR2 is SVGAGI. Deletions cut 5 bases from V and 5 bases from J, with 13 bases between. This CDR3 is built from 14 residues.

This clone was counted between two and nine times. The genes are TRBV7-2 and TRBJ2-5; 9 positions match TRBD2. Trimming removed 2 bases from V and 1 base from J; junction bases left unmatched: 5. Per the germline V gene, CDR1 is SGHTA and CDR2 is FQGNSA. CDR3 length: 16 amino acids. CDR3 nucleotides: TGTGCCAGCAGCTTATCCGGGACTAGCAGCCAAGAGACCCAGTACTTC. It yields the protein CASSLSGTSSQETQYF. Combining the CDR3 with reference TRBV7-2 and TRBJ2-5 gives the whole variable domain GAGVSQSPSNKVTEKGKDVELRCDPISGHTALYWYRQSLGQGLEFLIYFQGNSAPDKSGLPSDRFSAERTGGSVSTLTIQRTQQEDSAVYLCASSLSGTSSQETQYFGPGTRLLVL.

This clone turned up a few times. The chain combines TRBV4-1 with TRBJ2-3; 10 bases map to TRBD2. The CDR3 has 16 residues. With V trimmed by 1 base and J by 6 bases, 7 bases remained unmatched. Germline V gene lookup returns CDR1 MGHRA and CDR2 YSYEKL. In nucleotides, the CDR3 is TGCGCCAGCAGCCAAGGGCTAGCGGGAGATGGGGATACGCAGTATTTT. Encoded protein: CASSQGLAGDGDTQYF.

The J gene is TRBJ2-1, the V gene TRBV11-2; a weak D match, TRBD2 (5 bases). V lost 5 bases to trimming and J lost 3 bases, with 23 bases between them. The length of the CDR3 is 18 residues. Germline CDR1 and CDR2: SGHAT and FQNNGV. DNA of the CDR3: TGTGCCAGCAGCCTACCGAGACTACCCAGTCTTCTCTACAATGAGCAGTTCTTC. Protein: CASSLPRLPSLLYNEQFF.

This clone was seen a handful of times. The chain recombines TRBV7-9 with TRBJ2-2; 7 positions agree with TRBD2. Trimming removed 6 bases from V and 1 base from J; junction bases left unmatched: 5. The CDR3 sequence is 15 residues long. Germline CDR1 SEHNR, CDR2 FQNEAQ (reference sequence). The CDR3 coding sequence is TGTGCCAGCAGGGGCTCTAGCGGGAACACCGGGGAGCTGTTTTTT. This gives the protein CASRGSSGNTGELFF.

The V and J genes are TRBV28 and TRBJ2-3; D might be TRBD2 (6 bases). The ends were cut back, 3 bases at V and 6 bases at J, with 13 bases in the middle. Looked up from germline, CDR1 is MDHEN and CDR2 is SYDVKM. The CDR3 loop spans 14 amino acids. The CDR3 here is CASSLTAGRDTQYF. CDR3 in DNA: TGTGCCAGCAGTTTGACGGCGGGGCGGGATACGCAGTATTTT.

This chain joins TRBV6-1 and TRBJ2-6; D might be TRBD1 (5 bases). Trimming removed 5 bases from V and 0 bases from J, with 8 bases in between. The CDR3 consists of 15 residues. Germline loops: CDR1 MNHNS, CDR2 SASEGT. The CDR3, as DNA: TGTGCCAGCAGTCCCCAGGGCTCTGGGGCCAACGTCCTGACTTTC. Its translation is CASSPQGSGANVLTF.

This clone appeared a few times. This chain links TRBV4-3 with TRBJ1-4; 9 bases match TRBD1. There are 15 residues in the CDR3. Germline V gene lookup returns CDR1 LGHNA and CDR2 YSLEER. With 1 base clipped from V and 7 bases from J, the junction kept 4 bases outside the gene matches. The CDR3 is CASSQGTGEREKLFF. For the CDR3, the DNA is TGCGCCAGCAGCCAAGGGACAGGGGAACGTGAAAAACTGTTTTTT.

CDR3 bases: TGCAGCGTTGAATTGGGGACTAGCGCCTCCTACAATGAGCAGTTCTTC. Translated: CSVELGTSASYNEQFF. This chain connects TRBV29-1 to TRBJ2-1, with 10 positions matching TRBD2. Germline V gene sequence: CDR1 SQVTM, CDR2 ANQGSEA. The trim removed 2 bases at V and 0 bases at J, leaving 4 bases unmatched. This CDR3 comprises 16 residues.

The chain combines TRBV4-1 with TRBJ1-1; D gene ambiguous. This CDR3 is 15 amino acids long. CDR1 is MGHRA and CDR2 is YSYEKL in the germline V gene. V was clipped by 0 bases and J by 1 base, with 9 bases between them. CDR3: CASSQELTGNTEAFF. CDR3 nucleotide sequence: TGCGCCAGCAGCCAAGAATTGACGGGGAACACTGAAGCTTTCTTT.

The sample holds a few counts of this clone. The V and J genes are TRBV28 and TRBJ1-4; the D is unclear. The CDR3 runs 11 residues. Trimming took 7 bases from V and 6 from J, leaving 6 bases between them. CDR1 and CDR2 (germline): MDHEN, SYDVKM. The CDR3 is CASTDYEKLFF. In nucleotides, the CDR3 is TGTGCCAGCACCGACTATGAAAAACTGTTTTTT.

V and J are TRBV18 and TRBJ2-1; D not resolved. The CDR3 is 14 amino acids. V lost 2 bases, J lost 4 bases, and 9 bases lay in between. In germline, CDR1 is KGHSH, CDR2 LQKENI. CDR3 amino acids: CASSPGPEYNEQFF. Here the CDR3 DNA reads TGTGCCAGCTCACCAGGGCCGGAATACAATGAGCAGTTCTTC. Full variable domain (remainder filled in from reference TRBV18 and TRBJ2-1): NAGVMQNPRHLVRRRGQEARLRCSPMKGHSHVYWYRQLPEEGLKFMVYLQKENIIDESGMPKERFSAEFPKEGPSILRIQQVVRGDSAAYFCASSPGPEYNEQFFGPGTRLTVL.

The CDR3 sequence is CASSQDHDRAAGEQYF. Written as DNA, the CDR3 is TGTGCCAGCAGCCAAGATCATGACAGGGCGGCAGGCGAGCAGTACTTC. V gene TRBV4-2 combines with J gene TRBJ2-7, with 7 nucleotides matching TRBD1. The CDR3 loop spans 16 amino acids. V was clipped by 0 bases and J by 6 bases; unmatched bases: 11. CDR1 and CDR2 (germline): LGHNA, YNFKEQ.

V usage is TRBV11-1 and J usage is TRBJ1-1; 7 nucleotides line up with TRBD1. The CDR3 covers 12 residues. Germline CDR1 is SGHAT and CDR2 is FQDESV (reference sequence). J gave up 8 bases and V 7 bases, and 7 bases lay outside the gene matches. CDR3 bases: TGTGCCAGCACCGACAGGGCTTCCGAAGCTTTCTTT. Protein product: CASTDRASEAFF.

V is TRBV13 and J is TRBJ2-7; D gene ambiguous. The germline gives CDR1 PRHDT, CDR2 FYEKMQ (reference sequence). Between the trimmed V and J ends, which lost 1 base and 0 bases, there was a span of 7 bases. This CDR3 region has 14 residues. The CDR3 nucleotides read TGTGCCAGCAGCTTAGTCCAGAACTCCTACGAGCAGTACTTC. Its protein product is CASSLVQNSYEQYF.

This clone was detected a few times. The CDR3 nucleotides read TGTGCCAGCAGTTTTGACTGGGGCAATCAGCCCCAGCATTTT. This gives the protein CASSFDWGNQPQHF. The chain has TRBV27 and TRBJ1-5, with no clear D. CDR1 is MNHEY, CDR2 SMNVEV, per germline (reference sequence). This CDR3 has 14 residues. The V end was cut by 3 bases, the J end by 2 bases, with 8 bases between.

V is TRBV7-8 and J is TRBJ1-4, with a weak D call TRBD1 (6 bases). The germline V gene encodes CDR1 SGHVS and CDR2 FQNEAQ. The CDR3 consists of 15 residues. Trimming stripped 6 bases from V and 4 bases from J, with 15 bases between. The CDR3 nucleotides read TGTGCCAGCAGGTCTCTCGACAGGTATAATGAAAAACTGTTTTTT. Translation gives CASRSLDRYNEKLFF.

The rearrangement links TRBV19 to TRBJ1-4; 8 bases line up with TRBD1. Trimming at V came to 9 bases and at J to 0 bases, leaving 12 bases not matched to a gene. The CDR3 totals 17 residues. Germline CDR1 reads LNHDA; CDR2 reads SQIVND (reference sequence). The CDR3 nucleotides read TGTGCCAGCCGGACAGGGCTTGTCGTCGCAACTAATGAAAAACTGTTTTTT. As protein: CASRTGLVVATNEKLFF.

This chain uses TRBV7-6 with TRBJ1-5; D gene uncertain. The CDR3 consists of 13 residues. Germline V CDR1 and CDR2: SGHVS, FNYEAQ. The V end lost 2 bases, the J end lost 5 bases, and 7 bases lay between the germline ends. Here the CDR3 reads CASSLQSDQPQHF. The CDR3 nucleotides read TGTGCCAGCAGCTTACAAAGCGATCAGCCCCAGCATTTT.

This rearrangement joins TRBV12-5 to TRBJ2-6; 8 nucleotides match TRBD2. J lost 3 bases, V lost 1 base, and 5 bases had no gene match. The CDR3 consists of 17 residues. CDR1 and CDR2 (germline): LGHNT, FRNRAP. Here the CDR3 reads CASGLAPGGYGANVLTF. CDR3 coding DNA: TGTGCTAGTGGTTTGGCCCCGGGAGGGTATGGGGCCAACGTCCTGACTTTC.

This clone was counted a few times. DNA for the CDR3: TGTGCCAGCAGTGAACTGCCAGGGGAATCCAATGAGCAGTTCTTC. This codes for CASSELPGESNEQFF. J is TRBJ2-1 and V is TRBV6-1; a possible D gene is TRBD1 (6 bases). V lost 2 bases, J lost 6 bases, and 14 bases lay in between. In germline, CDR1 is MNHNS, CDR2 SASEGT. The CDR3 is made up of 15 amino acids.

This chain connects TRBV13 to TRBJ1-2, with D uncertain. CDR3 size: 16 residues. Germline V gene lookup returns CDR1 PRHDT and CDR2 FYEKMQ (reference sequence). V lost 2 bases and J 0 bases, leaving 13 bases between the germline ends. In DNA form, the CDR3 reads TGTGCCAGCAGCTTAAGTCCGACTCCCTCTAACTATGGCTACACCTTC. Encoded protein: CASSLSPTPSNYGYTF.

This rearrangement joins TRBV28 to TRBJ1-4; a possible D gene is TRBD1 (5 bases). Germline V CDR1 and CDR2: MDHEN, SYDVKM. The CDR3 runs to 14 residues. V was trimmed by 3 bases and J by 7 bases, leaving 12 bases between them. The chain's CDR3 is CASSLVQGSEKLFF. In DNA, the CDR3 is TGTGCCAGCAGTTTGGTCCAGGGCAGTGAAAAACTGTTTTTT.